This TCR beta chain is drawn from a study of T cell responses to AZD1222 COVID-19 vaccine. Notes on the study in general: Only five or six individuals given AZD1222 were seropositive at baseline. Clonal diversity may have been underestimated, and the donors were mostly white British, with more females than males. Repertoire sampling was restricted to post-peak T cell response timepoints.

The method was immunoSEQ multiplex PCR; TCRdb's version includes in-frame clones alone and lacks a portion of them. Of about 120,000 clones detected, around 85% appear once; the ten largest clones hold over 5.5%. A note on this clone: As yet, its antigen is unknown.

Germline CDR1 reads SGHTS; CDR2 reads YDEGEE. The CDR3 spans 13 residues. V lost 4 bases to trimming and J lost 13 bases, with 18 bases between them. The chain is built from TRBV5-8 and TRBJ2-4; D is perhaps TRBD1 or TRBD2 (5 bases each). This clonotype originated in an adult in good health. The sequencing used peripheral blood, collected on day 0 of AZD1222 vaccination. The CDR3: CASSPGRMTVQYF. In nucleotides, the CDR3 is TGTGCCAGCAGCCCGGGACGAATGACAGTCCAGTACTTC.